Each of the 29 T cell receptor beta chains below was sequenced from the same sample in a study of response to subunit inactivated influenza vaccine. TCRdb reanalysed the RT-PCR reads using MiXCR and keeps one entry per CDR3 protein. Of about 620,000 distinct CDR3 sequences detected, about 10% appear once; the ten largest clones hold approximately 11%. A further study also used this sample, focusing on T cells expressing NK-cell markers. That investigation notes: UMIs were included in TCR beta cDNA generated by 5'RACE template switching.

This specimen was PBMCs from blood, taken on the day of vaccination. The source is a man aged 50-59 years who received an inactivated influenza vaccine.

This clonotype has a handful of counts. V usage is TRBV29-1 and J usage is TRBJ1-4; 10 bases map to TRBD1. Trimming at V came to 8 bases and at J to 2 bases, leaving 5 bases not matched to a gene. Germline loops: CDR1 SQVTM, CDR2 ANQGSEA. The CDR3 totals 14 residues. CDR3 loop: CSIRQGATNEKLFF. DNA for the CDR3: TGCAGCATACGACAGGGGGCGACTAATGAAAAACTGTTTTTT.

This clonotype showed up many times. The V call is TRBV2, the J call TRBJ2-1, with 9 bases identical to TRBD1. Germline CDR1 and CDR2: SNHLY and FYNNEI. There are 15 residues in the CDR3. V trimming: 5 bases; J trimming: 4 bases; junction bases outside the gene matches: 6. CDR3 nucleotide sequence: TGTGCCAGCAGTCCGGGACAGGGATTTTACAATGAGCAGTTCTTC. Residues: CASSPGQGFYNEQFF.

The chain couples TRBV29-1 to TRBJ2-5; 7 bases are shared with TRBD1. After removal of 2 bases from V and 3 bases from J, the junction contained 12 bases not matched to a gene. The germline CDR1 and CDR2 sequences are SQVTM and ANQGSEA. The CDR3 covers 16 residues. The CDR3 region has the DNA TGCAGCGTTGAACCCGACAGGGAGACGGAGAAAGAGACCCAGTACTTC. This codes for CSVEPDRETEKETQYF.

The chain recombines TRBV4-3 with TRBJ2-5; a possible D gene is TRBD2 (6 bases). CDR1 is LGHNA, CDR2 YSLEER, per germline. The CDR3 is made up of 15 amino acids. Between the trimmed V and J ends, which lost 0 bases and 7 bases, there was a span of 15 bases. CDR3 loop: CASSQDIWEVATQYF. CDR3 DNA: TGCGCCAGCAGCCAAGATATCTGGGAGGTGGCGACCCAGTACTTC.

This clonotype has a handful of counts. This sequence joins TRBV28 and TRBJ1-1, with a weak D call TRBD1 (5 bases). The germline gives CDR1 MDHEN, CDR2 SYDVKM. The V and J ends lost 6 bases and 3 bases respectively, with 14 bases between them. The CDR3 has 14 amino acids. The CDR3 spells CASRKYGGYTEAFF. The CDR3, as DNA: TGTGCCAGCAGGAAGTATGGGGGGTACACTGAAGCTTTCTTT.

In this sample, this clonotype turned up a few times. The V call is TRBV18, the J call TRBJ1-2; D remains ambiguous. This CDR3 is built from 17 residues. Trimming removed 2 bases from V and 0 bases from J, with 16 bases in between. Germline CDR1 reads KGHSH; CDR2 reads LQKENI. The CDR3, as DNA: TGTGCCAGCTCACCATCGCCGGTTGCAGGAGCTAACTATGGCTACACCTTC. Translation gives CASSPSPVAGANYGYTF.

This clonotype was seen a few times. The J gene is TRBJ1-1, the V gene TRBV11-3; D ambiguous. The CDR3 runs to 13 residues. The V end was cut by 5 bases, the J end by 4 bases, with 11 bases between. CDR1 and CDR2 from the germline V gene are SGHNT and YENEEA. DNA for the CDR3: TGTGCCAGCAGCGAACAGCAAAGCACTGAAGCTTTCTTT. Amino acid sequence: CASSEQQSTEAFF.

The gene calls are TRBV20-1 and TRBJ1-4; 8 bases agree with TRBD1. V was clipped by 5 bases and J by 6 bases; unmatched bases: 14. The CDR3 sequence is 16 residues long. Per germline, CDR1 DFQATT and CDR2 SNEGSKA (reference sequence). DNA for the CDR3: TGCAGTGCTCTACGACAGGGGTCAAGGAGCGATGAAAAACTGTTTTTT. Its protein product is CSALRQGSRSDEKLFF.

This clonotype was observed many times. V and J are TRBV4-1 and TRBJ1-5; D may be TRBD1 (6 bases). Germline V gene data show CDR1 as MGHRA and CDR2 as YSYEKL. The V end lost 6 bases, the J end lost 0 bases, and 12 bases lay between the germline ends. The CDR3 loop spans 15 amino acids. CDR3: CASSRTDYSNQPQHF. In DNA, the CDR3 is TGCGCCAGCAGTAGGACAGACTATAGCAATCAGCCCCAGCATTTT.

J is TRBJ2-5 and V is TRBV18, with 7 bases matching TRBD2. Losses at the gene ends were 2 bases for V and 2 bases for J; bases not matched to a gene: 8. Germline loops: CDR1 KGHSH, CDR2 LQKENI. The CDR3 length is 16 residues. The CDR3 DNA sequence: TGTGCCAGCTCACCATGGGGGGGAGAAATTCAAGAGACCCAGTACTTC. It yields the protein CASSPWGGEIQETQYF.

This clonotype was counted only a few times. The chain couples TRBV7-8 to TRBJ2-7; a possible D gene is TRBD1 (5 bases). Trimming pared 5 bases from V and 4 bases from J, leaving 18 bases between. The CDR3 length is 15 residues. The germline V gene has CDR1 SGHVS and CDR2 FQNEAQ. CDR3 loop: CASSPIPLGVYEQYF. CDR3 in DNA: TGTGCCAGCAGCCCCATACCCTTAGGGGTATACGAGCAGTACTTC.

This chain uses TRBV6-5 with TRBJ1-5; D remains ambiguous. Trimming removed 4 bases from V and 0 bases from J, with 7 bases in between. The CDR3 runs 14 residues. Germline V lookup: CDR1 MNHEY, CDR2 SVGAGI. The DNA for the CDR3 is TGTGCCAGCAGTTTAGACTATAGCAATCAGCCCCAGCATTTT. Translating gives CASSLDYSNQPQHF.

The chain combines TRBV7-3 with TRBJ2-2, with TRBD1 identical over 8 bases. The CDR3 length is 17 residues. In germline, CDR1 is SGHTA, CDR2 FQGTGA. The trim removed 2 bases at V and 0 bases at J, leaving 5 bases unmatched. CDR3 nucleotide sequence: TGTGCCAGCAGCTTAGGTCCACAGGGGGCGAACACCGGGGAGCTGTTTTTT. Protein: CASSLGPQGANTGELFF.

This clonotype was counted ten times or more. The V gene is TRBV4-2, the J gene TRBJ2-1; 8 nucleotides align to TRBD2. The CDR3 is 16 amino acids. Unmatched junction bases numbered 8, after V lost 1 base and J lost 6 bases. The germline V gene encodes CDR1 LGHNA and CDR2 YNFKEQ. The DNA of the CDR3 is TGTGCCAGCAGCCAAGTCCTTGGACTAGCTATCAATGAGCAGTTCTTC. It codes for CASSQVLGLAINEQFF.

The rearrangement links TRBV25-1 to TRBJ2-2; unclear D gene. The CDR3 loop spans 13 amino acids. V was shortened by 4 bases and J by 0 bases, with 3 bases between the two germline ends. Germline V gene lookup returns CDR1 MGHDK and CDR2 SYGVNS. CDR3 region: CASSATNTGELFF. The CDR3 DNA sequence: TGTGCCAGCAGTGCCACGAACACCGGGGAGCTGTTTTTT.

The V gene is TRBV20-1, the J gene TRBJ2-1; D remains ambiguous. Trimming took off 4 bases at V and 0 bases at J, with 13 bases between the two ends. CDR1 and CDR2 (germline): DFQATT, SNEGSKA (reference sequence). This CDR3 spans 15 amino acids. The CDR3 sequence: CSATRTVSSYNEQFF. The DNA of the CDR3 is TGCAGTGCTACCCGGACCGTCAGCTCCTACAATGAGCAGTTCTTC.

The genes are TRBV6-5 and TRBJ1-2; D may be TRBD1 (6 bases). From germline, CDR1 is MNHEY and CDR2 SVGAGI. CDR3 size: 15 residues. V was cut by 0 bases and J by 8 bases, with 16 bases left in between. CDR3 loop: CASSYSGGSLKGYTF. The CDR3 DNA sequence: TGTGCCAGCAGTTACTCAGGGGGTAGTTTAAAAGGCTACACCTTC.

This chain uses TRBV28 with TRBJ1-4; 8 bases agree with TRBD1. The CDR3 runs 16 residues. The V segment lost 2 bases and the J segment 3 bases; nucleotides outside the gene matches: 5. Germline CDR1 and CDR2: MDHEN and SYDVKM. CDR3 in amino acids: CASSLPGGSANEKLFF. The CDR3 coding sequence is TGTGCCAGCAGTTTACCAGGGGGCTCGGCTAATGAAAAACTGTTTTTT.

This clonotype was recorded a few times. The chain is built from TRBV20-1 and TRBJ2-1; perhaps D is TRBD1 or TRBD2 (5 bases each). The V end was cut by 3 bases, the J end by 0 bases, with 12 bases between. Per germline, CDR1 DFQATT and CDR2 SNEGSKA (reference sequence). The CDR3 sequence is 15 residues long. CDR3 nucleotides: TGCAGTGCTAGCCACCGGGGCAGCTCCTACAATGAGCAGTTCTTC. Amino acid sequence: CSASHRGSSYNEQFF.

In its sample, this clonotype was seen a few times. V and J are TRBV12-3 or TRBV12-4 and TRBJ2-6; D possibly corresponds to TRBD1 (5 bases). The length of the CDR3 is 16 residues. The V end lost 6 bases, the J end lost 0 bases, and 12 bases lay between the germline ends. The CDR3 reads CASSHDRASGANVLTF. CDR3 nucleotide sequence: TGTGCCAGCAGCCACGACAGAGCCTCTGGGGCCAACGTCCTGACTTTC.

This clonotype was observed a handful of times. J is TRBJ2-7 and V is TRBV4-2; TRBD2 aligns across 9 bases. V was clipped by 0 bases and J by 1 base; unmatched bases: 4. CDR1 and CDR2 (germline): LGHNA, YNFKEQ. This CDR3 spans 16 amino acids. Here the CDR3 DNA reads TGTGCCAGCAGCCAAGAGGAGCGGGGGGTGTCCTACGAGCAGTACTTC. Protein sequence: CASSQEERGVSYEQYF.

This clonotype has a handful of counts. V gene TRBV5-5 combines with J gene TRBJ2-7; TRBD1 matches at 10 bases. Germline CDR1 reads SGHKS; CDR2 reads YYEKEE (reference sequence). The CDR3 runs 15 residues. Trimming removed 1 base from V and 7 bases from J; junction bases left unmatched: 8. CDR3 sequence reads: CASSLFGDRGGEQYF. CDR3 DNA: TGTGCCAGCAGCTTGTTCGGGGACAGGGGAGGGGAGCAGTACTTC.

The chain combines TRBV4-2 with TRBJ1-5; 10 nucleotides line up with TRBD1. Germline CDR1 reads LGHNA; CDR2 reads YNFKEQ. Trimming removed 1 base from V and 6 bases from J; junction bases left unmatched: 3. CDR3 length: 15 residues. Written as DNA, the CDR3 is TGTGCCAGCAGCCAAGGGGACAGGGGAGGTCAGCCCCAGCATTTT. Residues: CASSQGDRGGQPQHF.

The chain is built from TRBV12-3 or TRBV12-4 and TRBJ1-1; the D is unclear. This CDR3 is 13 amino acids long. Trimming left V 3 bases short and J 8 bases short, with 13 bases between. The CDR3 DNA is TGTGCCAGCAGTTTTGGCGGGCTTTTAGAAGCTTTCTTT. This encodes CASSFGGLLEAFF.

There are many counts of this clonotype. The rearrangement links TRBV4-3 to TRBJ2-1; TRBD2 aligns across 12 bases. The J segment lost 7 bases and the V segment lost 3 bases, leaving 7 bases of the junction unmatched. Germline CDR1 LGHNA, CDR2 YSLEER. This CDR3 comprises 16 residues. The CDR3 coding sequence is TGCGCCAGCAGCCAGCAAGGACTAGCGGGGAGAAATGAGCAGTTCTTC. Translation gives CASSQQGLAGRNEQFF.

The rearrangement joins TRBV20-1 to TRBJ1-5, with 9 bases lining up with TRBD1. CDR1 is DFQATT, CDR2 SNEGSKA, per germline (reference sequence). The V gene end was trimmed by 5 bases and the J gene end by 2 bases; junction bases not matched to a gene: 13. CDR3 length: 17 amino acids. The CDR3 DNA reads TGCAGTGCTCTCCGGGACAGGGTCGGATCTGGCAATCAGCCCCAGCATTTT. Protein sequence: CSALRDRVGSGNQPQHF.

The V call is TRBV20-1, the J call TRBJ1-1; TRBD1 matches 7 bases. This CDR3 is built from 14 residues. CDR1 and CDR2 from the germline V gene are DFQATT and SNEGSKA (reference sequence). Losses at the gene ends were 4 bases for V and 3 bases for J; bases not matched to a gene: 8. The CDR3 region has the DNA TGCAGTGCTAAAGCAGGGGGTAGGGACACTGAAGCTTTCTTT. Translation: CSAKAGGRDTEAFF.

The chain links TRBV4-1 to TRBJ2-1; tentative D call: TRBD2 (5 bases). Trimming pared 0 bases from V and 7 bases from J, leaving 10 bases between. Germline lookup yields CDR1 MGHRA and CDR2 YSYEKL. The CDR3 loop spans 14 amino acids. In DNA form, the CDR3 reads TGCGCCAGCAGCCAAGATGTGGGGAGAAATGAGCAGTTCTTC. Residues: CASSQDVGRNEQFF.

The chain recombines TRBV4-3 with TRBJ2-7; possible D gene TRBD1, 6 bases. The CDR3 is 15 amino acids. Germline V gives CDR1 LGHNA, CDR2 YSLEER. V lost 1 base and J lost 3, with 13 bases in between. The chain's CDR3 is CASSQAWTENYEQYF. The CDR3 DNA is TGCGCCAGCAGCCAAGCCTGGACAGAAAACTACGAGCAGTACTTC.